The source of this T cell receptor beta chain is a study of T cell changes during pregnancy in multiple sclerosis. Per germline, CDR1 LNHDA and CDR2 SQIVND (reference sequence). J was trimmed by 4 bases and V by 7 bases; bases with no gene match: 3. The CDR3 is 12 amino acids. Method: immunoSEQ multiplex PCR; TCRdb's copy keeps in-frame clones and lacks some. Of more than 75,000 clones in the sample, around 93% were seen once. The chain carries TRBV19 and TRBJ1-2; 7 bases are a match to TRBD1. This receptor was obtained from a female donor with multiple sclerosis, enrolled in a pregnancy study. The input for sequencing was peripheral blood, taken in the third trimester of pregnancy. CDR3 DNA: TGTGCCAGTAAGACAGGGCCCTATGGCTACACCTTC. This encodes CASKTGPYGYTF.